This TCR beta chain was recovered during a study of vaccination and CD4 T cells after COVID-19. Background on the study: Two of the convalescents were Hispanic, and convalescents were six males and four females. Investigators drew the post-COVID samples a median approximately 92 days after diagnosis, with a range of 35 to 161. Study findings and constraints: No early post-infection timepoints were studied, and convalescent patients studied were relatively few.

The CDR3 is 15 residues long. Per germline, CDR1 SGHRS and CDR2 YFSETQ. V dropped 2 bases and J dropped 6; count of bases not matched to a gene: 5. With the Oncomine TCR Beta short-read assay, DNA from cultured CD4+ T cells was sequenced. TCRdb ran MiXCR on the PCR reads and lists one entry per CDR3 protein. The profile shows approximately 15,000 distinct CDR3 sequences, less than 75% of them singletons. On this clonotype: No antigen is known for it.

Documented treatment: roughly nine-day PBMC culture with coronavirus spike peptide pools or control peptides (ViraFEST assay). Peptide pool stimulation in ViraFEST expanded antigen-specific T cells, whose TCRs were then sequenced. The sequence was collected from a human donor who had recovered from COVID-19. The sample consisted of CD4+ T cells from blood, cultured in vitro. The chain has TRBV5-1 and TRBJ1-6; 7 nucleotides align to TRBD1. CDR3 sequence reads: CASSFSGTANSPLHF. The DNA for the CDR3 is TGCGCCAGCAGCTTCTCCGGGACAGCTAATTCACCCCTCCACTTT.